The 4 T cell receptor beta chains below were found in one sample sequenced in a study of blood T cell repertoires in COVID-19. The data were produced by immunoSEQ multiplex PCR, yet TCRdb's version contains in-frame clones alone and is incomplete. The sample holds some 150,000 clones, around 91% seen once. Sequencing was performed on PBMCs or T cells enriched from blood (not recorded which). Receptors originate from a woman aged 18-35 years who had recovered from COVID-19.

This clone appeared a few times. The CDR3 nucleotides read TGTGCCAGCCAAGACACTAGCGACACGAAAGATACGCAGTATTTT. Translating it yields CASQDTSDTKDTQYF. The gene calls are TRBV3-1 (or the pseudogene TRBV3-2) and TRBJ2-3; 7 nucleotides line up with TRBD2. The CDR3 contains 15 residues. V lost 8 bases, J lost 5 bases, and 13 bases stayed unmatched. Looked up from germline, CDR1 is LGHDT and CDR2 is YNNKEL (reference sequence).

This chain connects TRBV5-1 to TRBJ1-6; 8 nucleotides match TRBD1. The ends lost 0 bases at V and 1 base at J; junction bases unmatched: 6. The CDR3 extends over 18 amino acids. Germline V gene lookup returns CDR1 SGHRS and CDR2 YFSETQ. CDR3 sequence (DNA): TGCGCCAGCAGCTTGGACGGACAGGGTTGGTCCTATAATTCACCCCTCCACTTT. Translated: CASSLDGQGWSYNSPLHF. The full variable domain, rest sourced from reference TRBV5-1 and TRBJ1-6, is KAGVTQTPRYLIKTRGQQVTLSCSPISGHRSVSWYQQTPGQGLQFLFEYFSETQRNKGNFPGRFSGRQFSNSRSEMNVSTLELGDSALYLCASSLDGQGWSYNSPLHFGNGTRLTVT.

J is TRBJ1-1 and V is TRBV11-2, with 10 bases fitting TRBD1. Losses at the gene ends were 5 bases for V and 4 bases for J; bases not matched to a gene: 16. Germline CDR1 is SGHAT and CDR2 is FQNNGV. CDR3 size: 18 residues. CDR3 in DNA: TGTGCCAGCAGCGGCCTCGGGGACAGGGGCCCAGGGGGCACTGAAGCTTTCTTT. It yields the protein CASSGLGDRGPGGTEAFF.

The CDR3, as DNA: TGCAGCGCTATAGCGGGAGGGCTCGCCGAGCAGTACTTC. This codes for CSAIAGGLAEQYF. The gene calls are TRBV29-1 and TRBJ2-7; 11 bases align to TRBD2. The germline V gene encodes CDR1 SQVTM and CDR2 ANQGSEA. V shed 7 bases, J shed 6 bases, and the junction held 8 bases outside the gene matches. The CDR3 totals 13 residues.